A selection of T cell receptor beta chains follows, all from one sample in a study of vaccination effects on CD4 cells after COVID-19. These receptors have no known antigen. Sequencing was performed with immunoSEQ multiplex PCR; in TCRdb, only in-frame clones are kept and a portion is missing. Among roughly 60,000 clones listed, 72% were seen once. The source was CD4+ T cells from PBMCs cultured without peptide, collected before COVID-19 vaccination. The receptor source for this set is a human donor who had a prior SARS-CoV-2 infection. Each CDR3 is given with its conserved first and last residue. The D gene is left open where the match is weak. Some rows mark clone size as missing; the rest say once, few, many or name a class of expanded clone.

D gene: .
V gene: TRBV15
clone size: .
J gene: TRBJ1-3
CDR3 DNA: TGTGCCACCAGCAACTCGGCCCAGGGAAACACCATATATTTT
CDR3 protein: CATSNSAQGNTIYF

D gene: TRBD2
V gene: TRBV6-6
clone size: .
J gene: TRBJ2-5
CDR3 DNA: TGTGCCAGCAGTTCTTCTCTAGCGGGAAGACAAGAGACCCAGTACTTC
CDR3 protein: CASSSSLAGRQETQYF

D gene: TRBD1
V gene: TRBV6-5
clone size: few
J gene: TRBJ1-1
CDR3 DNA: TGTGCCAGCAGTACAGACAGGGGCACTGAAGCTTTCTTT
CDR3 protein: CASSTDRGTEAFF

D gene: .
V gene: TRBV5-1
clone size: .
J gene: TRBJ2-1
CDR3 DNA: TGCGCCAGCAGCTGGGGGCAGGGGAAGGAGCAGTTCTTC
CDR3 protein: CASSWGQGKEQFF

D gene: .
V gene: TRBV7-2
clone size: .
J gene: TRBJ1-1
CDR3 DNA: TGTGCCAGCAGACCGCAGGAGACAGCTGAAGCTTTCTTT
CDR3 protein: CASRPQETAEAFF

D gene: TRBD2
V gene: TRBV18
clone size: .
J gene: TRBJ2-2
CDR3 DNA: TGTGCCAGCTCACCCGGGGGGACTGATAACACCGGGGAGCTGTTTTTT
CDR3 protein: CASSPGGTDNTGELFF

D gene: .
V gene: TRBV14
clone size: .
J gene: TRBJ2-3
CDR3 DNA: TGTGCCAGCAGCCAAGTCGTAGACTGGTCATATAGCCCAGATACGCAGTATTTT
CDR3 protein: CASSQVVDWSYSPDTQYF

D gene: .
V gene: TRBV3-1/TRBV3-2
clone size: .
J gene: TRBJ2-3
CDR3 DNA: TGTGCCAGCGTAGGACCCTGGTCAGATACGCAGTATTTT
CDR3 protein: CASVGPWSDTQYF

D gene: TRBD2
V gene: TRBV9
clone size: .
J gene: TRBJ2-2
CDR3 DNA: TGTGCCAGCAGCGACGGACTAGCGGGGGGGCCGGGCGGGGAGCTGTTTTTT
CDR3 protein: CASSDGLAGGPGGELFF

D gene: TRBD2
V gene: TRBV4-2
clone size: .
J gene: TRBJ2-3
CDR3 DNA: TGTGCCAGCAGCCCTGAGACTAGCGGGGGGCGCACAGATACGCAGTATTTT
CDR3 protein: CASSPETSGGRTDTQYF

D gene: TRBD1
V gene: TRBV6-6
clone size: .
J gene: TRBJ1-2
CDR3 DNA: TGTGCCAGCAGCAATGGACAGGCGATCTATGGCTACACCTTC
CDR3 protein: CASSNGQAIYGYTF

D gene: TRBD2
V gene: TRBV11-3
clone size: .
J gene: TRBJ2-1
CDR3 DNA: TGTGCCAGCAGCTTAGGGGGACTAGCGGGAATCCACAATGAGCAGTTCTTC
CDR3 protein: CASSLGGLAGIHNEQFF

D gene: TRBD1
V gene: TRBV5-1
clone size: .
J gene: TRBJ1-3
CDR3 DNA: TGCGCCAGCAGCTTAGGGACAGCTGGAAACACCATATATTTT
CDR3 protein: CASSLGTAGNTIYF

D gene: .
V gene: TRBV12-5
clone size: .
J gene: TRBJ2-3
CDR3 DNA: TGTGCTAGTGCCCAGATGACTCCCACAGATACGCAGTATTTT
CDR3 protein: CASAQMTPTDTQYF

D gene: TRBD2
V gene: TRBV6-5
clone size: .
J gene: TRBJ2-7
CDR3 DNA: TGTGCCAGCAGTTACTCGAGGCTAGCGGGGGCCTACGAGCAGTACTTC
CDR3 protein: CASSYSRLAGAYEQYF

D gene: TRBD1
V gene: TRBV7-2
clone size: .
J gene: TRBJ1-5
CDR3 DNA: TGTGCCAGCAGCCAGGGACAGCCAGACTATCAGCCCCAGCATTTT
CDR3 protein: CASSQGQPDYQPQHF

D gene: .
V gene: TRBV28
clone size: .
J gene: TRBJ2-5
CDR3 DNA: TGTGCCAGCAGTTTAGCGTTTCCGGAGACCCAGTACTTC
CDR3 protein: CASSLAFPETQYF

D gene: .
V gene: TRBV2
clone size: .
J gene: TRBJ1-2
CDR3 DNA: TGTGCCAGCAGTGAGGTGGGATATGGCTACACCTTC
CDR3 protein: CASSEVGYGYTF

D gene: .
V gene: TRBV13
clone size: .
J gene: TRBJ2-3
CDR3 DNA: TGTGCCAGCATCCGAAGTAGCGGTGGCACAGATACGCAGTATTTT
CDR3 protein: CASIRSSGGTDTQYF

D gene: .
V gene: TRBV28
clone size: .
J gene: TRBJ2-7
CDR3 DNA: TGTGCCAGCAGGGGGGACATCTACGAGCAGTACTTC
CDR3 protein: CASRGDIYEQYF

D gene: .
V gene: TRBV9
clone size: .
J gene: TRBJ1-4
CDR3 DNA: TGTGCCAGCAGCGCAAACCCGGTGGAAAAACTGTTTTTT
CDR3 protein: CASSANPVEKLFF

D gene: .
V gene: TRBV29-1
clone size: .
J gene: TRBJ1-4
CDR3 DNA: TGCAGCGTTTCGGGGGGGAAACCGGGCCCCGGAGAATTTTTT
CDR3 protein: CSVSGGKPGPGEFF

D gene: TRBD1
V gene: TRBV19
clone size: .
J gene: TRBJ1-1
CDR3 DNA: TGTGCCAGTAGTATCCGGGACAGTGAAGCTTTCTTT
CDR3 protein: CASSIRDSEAFF

D gene: .
V gene: TRBV7-8
clone size: .
J gene: TRBJ1-2
CDR3 DNA: TGTGCCAGCAGCTACGGACGGTCCTATGGCTACACCTTC
CDR3 protein: CASSYGRSYGYTF

D gene: .
V gene: TRBV21-1
clone size: .
J gene: TRBJ1-2
CDR3 DNA: TGTGCCAGCAGGCGCAGGGGGATTAGTACTAACTATGGCTACACCTTC
CDR3 protein: CASRRRGISTNYGYTF

D gene: TRBD1
V gene: TRBV7-9
clone size: .
J gene: TRBJ1-4
CDR3 DNA: TGTGCCAGCAGCAAGGGACAGGGCTTGTTTTTT
CDR3 protein: CASSKGQGLFF

D gene: .
V gene: TRBV30
clone size: .
J gene: TRBJ1-4
CDR3 DNA: TGTGCCTGGAGTCCGGACAGCGCCCGTGAAAAACTGTTTTTT
CDR3 protein: CAWSPDSAREKLFF

D gene: .
V gene: TRBV5-1
clone size: .
J gene: TRBJ1-4
CDR3 DNA: TGCGCCAGCAGCTTGGAGGGTGCAACTAATGAAAAACTGTTTTTT
CDR3 protein: CASSLEGATNEKLFF

D gene: TRBD1
V gene: TRBV5-1
clone size: .
J gene: TRBJ2-5
CDR3 DNA: TGCGCCAGCAGCTTGGGGGACAGGGGAAATCGAGAGACCCAGTACTTC
CDR3 protein: CASSLGDRGNRETQYF

D gene: TRBD2
V gene: TRBV5-1
clone size: once
J gene: TRBJ2-7
CDR3 DNA: TGCGCCAGCAGCTTGGGGCTAGCGGGAAACTACGAGCAGTACTTC
CDR3 protein: CASSLGLAGNYEQYF

D gene: TRBD2
V gene: TRBV18
clone size: .
J gene: TRBJ2-1
CDR3 DNA: TGTGCCAGCTCACCCCCCCTAACTAGCGGGAGATCCCATGAGCAGTTCTTC
CDR3 protein: CASSPPLTSGRSHEQFF

D gene: .
V gene: TRBV6-5
clone size: few
J gene: TRBJ2-1
CDR3 DNA: TGTGCCAGCACCGCCCGGACGGCCGAGCAGTTCTTC
CDR3 protein: CASTARTAEQFF

D gene: TRBD2
V gene: TRBV6-5
clone size: .
J gene: TRBJ2-7
CDR3 DNA: TGTGCCAGCAGTTCGTATGCGGGAGCAGGAGAGCAGTACTTC
CDR3 protein: CASSSYAGAGEQYF

D gene: TRBD1
V gene: TRBV7-2
clone size: .
J gene: TRBJ1-6
CDR3 DNA: TGTGCCAGCAGCTTACAGACAGGGGGATATAATTCACCCCTCCACTTT
CDR3 protein: CASSLQTGGYNSPLHF

D gene: .
V gene: TRBV7-2
clone size: .
J gene: TRBJ1-5
CDR3 DNA: TGTGCCAGCAGCTTAGAGGCGGGCCGCGGGCAGCCCCAGCATTTT
CDR3 protein: CASSLEAGRGQPQHF

D gene: .
V gene: TRBV6-5
clone size: .
J gene: TRBJ2-2
CDR3 DNA: TGTGCCAGCAGCAACTCGGGGACCGGGGAGCTGTTTTTT
CDR3 protein: CASSNSGTGELFF

D gene: .
V gene: TRBV12-3/TRBV12-4
clone size: .
J gene: TRBJ1-5
CDR3 DNA: TGTGCCAGCAGTTTAAGGCCGAATCAGCCCCAGCATTTT
CDR3 protein: CASSLRPNQPQHF

D gene: .
V gene: TRBV11-3
clone size: few
J gene: TRBJ2-4
CDR3 DNA: TGTGCCAGCAGCTTTAATTCGGGGAACATTCAGTACTTC
CDR3 protein: CASSFNSGNIQYF

D gene: .
V gene: TRBV7-3
clone size: .
J gene: TRBJ2-1
CDR3 DNA: TGTGCCAGCAGCCCCGCCGCCTACAATGAGCAGTTCTTC
CDR3 protein: CASSPAAYNEQFF

D gene: TRBD1
V gene: TRBV19
clone size: .
J gene: TRBJ2-6
CDR3 DNA: TGTGCCAGTAGTCAGGGGGCTGGGGCCAACGTCCTGACTTTC
CDR3 protein: CASSQGAGANVLTF

D gene: .
V gene: TRBV11-2
clone size: .
J gene: TRBJ2-5
CDR3 DNA: TGTGCCAGCACCCCCCCCCTTAGACGGGAAGAGACCCAGTACTTC
CDR3 protein: CASTPPLRREETQYF

D gene: .
V gene: TRBV28
clone size: .
J gene: TRBJ2-7
CDR3 DNA: TGTGCCAGCAGTTTAGAGGGCAGGGCTTACGAGCAGTACTTC
CDR3 protein: CASSLEGRAYEQYF

D gene: .
V gene: TRBV27
clone size: .
J gene: TRBJ1-5
CDR3 DNA: TGTGCCAGCAGTTTGAGGGTTAGCAATCAGCCCCAGCATTTT
CDR3 protein: CASSLRVSNQPQHF

D gene: .
V gene: TRBV12-5
clone size: .
J gene: TRBJ1-6
CDR3 DNA: TGTGCTAGTGGTTTGGGACAGTTGGAGAATTCACCCCTCCACTTT
CDR3 protein: CASGLGQLENSPLHF

D gene: TRBD2
V gene: TRBV19
clone size: .
J gene: TRBJ2-2
CDR3 DNA: TGTGCCAGTATCCGTGGGAGGGCCGACGCCGGGGAGCTGTTTTTT
CDR3 protein: CASIRGRADAGELFF

D gene: .
V gene: TRBV7-9
clone size: few
J gene: TRBJ2-5
CDR3 DNA: TGTGCCTCAGTCACGAGCCGGGGCCAAGAGACCCAGTACTTC
CDR3 protein: CASVTSRGQETQYF

D gene: .
V gene: TRBV30
clone size: .
J gene: TRBJ2-3
CDR3 DNA: TGTGCCTGGAGTGTAGATGGGCTGGGCACAGATACGCAGTATTTT
CDR3 protein: CAWSVDGLGTDTQYF

D gene: .
V gene: TRBV9
clone size: .
J gene: TRBJ1-3
CDR3 DNA: TGTGCCAGCACCGGGACCGGAGGAAACACCATATATTTT
CDR3 protein: CASTGTGGNTIYF

D gene: TRBD1
V gene: TRBV29-1
clone size: .
J gene: TRBJ2-1
CDR3 DNA: TGCAGCATCGTGACAGGGAAGTCCTACAATGAGCAGTTCTTC
CDR3 protein: CSIVTGKSYNEQFF

D gene: .
V gene: TRBV5-1
clone size: .
J gene: TRBJ1-1
CDR3 DNA: TGCGCCAGCGTATTAGCGCCAGGGGCCCCTGAAGCTTTCTTT
CDR3 protein: CASVLAPGAPEAFF

D gene: .
V gene: TRBV7-7
clone size: .
J gene: TRBJ2-3
CDR3 DNA: TGTGCTAGCAGCTTAGACGGGGACCTCACAGATACGCAGTATTTT
CDR3 protein: CASSLDGDLTDTQYF

D gene: .
V gene: TRBV27
clone size: .
J gene: TRBJ2-2
CDR3 DNA: TGTGCCAGCAGTCCGACTTGGAACACCGGGGAGCTGTTTTTT
CDR3 protein: CASSPTWNTGELFF

D gene: .
V gene: TRBV4-2
clone size: .
J gene: TRBJ2-7
CDR3 DNA: TGTGCCAGCAGCCAGCAGGGGACGTTCGGGGGAGCCTACGAGCAGTACTTC
CDR3 protein: CASSQQGTFGGAYEQYF

D gene: TRBD2
V gene: TRBV12-5
clone size: .
J gene: TRBJ2-5
CDR3 DNA: TGTGCTAGTGGTTTGGTTGTAGCGGGAGGTCCAGAGACCCAGTACTTC
CDR3 protein: CASGLVVAGGPETQYF

D gene: .
V gene: TRBV5-1
clone size: .
J gene: TRBJ2-1
CDR3 DNA: TGCGCCAGCAGCTTCGGGACCCTGCTTGACTACAATGAGCAGTTCTTC
CDR3 protein: CASSFGTLLDYNEQFF